These 19 T cell receptor beta chains came from one sample sequenced in a study of response to subunit inactivated influenza vaccine. Via MiXCR, TCRdb re-called the RT-PCR reads, giving one row per CDR3 protein. The table records 500,000 to 550,000 distinct CDR3 sequences, roughly 7.6% of them present only once. The sample in question was PBMCs from blood, obtained about 24 months after vaccination. The receptors were gathered from a man aged 50-75 years who received an inactivated influenza vaccine.

This clonotype was detected ten times or more. The chain couples TRBV5-1 to TRBJ1-2; weak D call: TRBD1 (6 bases). This CDR3 has 16 amino acids. From germline, CDR1 is SGHRS and CDR2 YFSETQ. V was shortened by 0 bases and J by 4 bases, with 16 bases between the two germline ends. CDR3 DNA sequence: TGCGCCAGCAGCTTGGATTCCGGGGGCTCTTTCTATGGCTACACCTTC. Amino acid sequence: CASSLDSGGSFYGYTF.

V and J are TRBV12-3 or TRBV12-4 and TRBJ1-6; D might be TRBD1 (5 bases). The CDR3 extends over 15 amino acids. Trimming removed 1 base from V and 7 bases from J, with 11 bases in between. The CDR3 protein is CASSLVGGGNSPLHF. CDR3 DNA: TGTGCCAGCAGTTTAGTGGGGGGAGGAAATTCACCCCTCCACTTT.

The CDR3 region has the DNA TGTGCCAGCTCACCTATACTAAGGGGTGGCGACGAGCAGTACTTC. This codes for CASSPILRGGDEQYF. V usage is TRBV18 and J usage is TRBJ2-7; the D gene is possibly TRBD1 (5 bases). Trimming cost V 3 bases and J 5 bases, with 17 bases left between them. The CDR3 contains 15 residues. Germline V gene lookup returns CDR1 KGHSH and CDR2 LQKENI.

This clonotype was observed a handful of times. This chain joins TRBV28 and TRBJ2-3; 9 nucleotides match TRBD1. Germline trimming cut 6 bases from V and 0 bases from J; bases unmatched to any gene: 16. The CDR3 covers 19 residues. CDR1 is MDHEN, CDR2 SYDVKM, per germline. The CDR3 DNA is TGTGCCAGCAGCCCCACGGGACAGGGTGTCTGGCGCAGCACAGATACGCAGTATTTT. This codes for CASSPTGQGVWRSTDTQYF.

The chain uses TRBV5-1 and TRBJ2-3, with D perhaps TRBD2 (5 bases). The CDR3 totals 15 residues. CDR1 is SGHRS and CDR2 is YFSETQ in the germline V gene. Between the trimmed V and J ends, which lost 0 bases and 6 bases, there was a span of 14 bases. The chain's CDR3 is CASSLAGREGDTQYF. As DNA, the CDR3 is TGCGCCAGCAGCTTGGCAGGCCGGGAAGGGGATACGCAGTATTTT.

J is TRBJ2-3 and V is TRBV27; TRBD2 aligns across 7 bases. The CDR3 runs 17 residues. The V segment lost 6 bases and the J segment 2 bases; nucleotides outside the gene matches: 14. CDR1 is MNHEY and CDR2 is SMNVEV in the germline V gene (reference sequence). This CDR3 reads CASRGLAVGPITDTQYF. Here the CDR3 DNA reads TGTGCCAGCAGAGGGCTAGCGGTAGGACCTATCACAGATACGCAGTATTTT.

This clonotype has more than one count but fewer than ten. The chain uses TRBV5-1 and TRBJ2-7; D is tentatively TRBD1 or TRBD2 (5 bases each). CDR1 SGHRS and CDR2 YFSETQ come from the germline V gene. The CDR3 extends over 14 amino acids. Trimming cost V 4 bases and J 2 bases, with 13 bases left between them. The chain's CDR3 is CASSPWDGAYEQYF. The CDR3 DNA reads as TGCGCCAGCAGCCCGTGGGACGGAGCCTACGAGCAGTACTTC.

This chain joins TRBV4-3 and TRBJ2-3; 10 bases match TRBD1. Germline V gives CDR1 LGHNA, CDR2 YSLEER. The CDR3 has 15 residues. The V and J ends lost 4 bases and 6 bases, in that order; junction bases with no gene match: 7. This CDR3 is CASSLGTGAGDTQYF. The CDR3 DNA reads as TGCGCCAGCAGCCTGGGGACAGGGGCAGGGGATACGCAGTATTTT.

V is TRBV20-1 and J is TRBJ2-2; possible D gene TRBD1, 6 bases. V was trimmed by 0 bases and J by 5 bases, leaving 13 bases between them. Germline V CDR1 and CDR2: DFQATT, SNEGSKA (reference sequence). The CDR3 totals 15 residues. The CDR3: CSARDTGQWTGELFF. In nucleotides, the CDR3 is TGCAGTGCTAGAGATACCGGACAGTGGACCGGGGAGCTGTTTTTT.

There are a few counts of this clonotype. The chain joins TRBV27 to TRBJ2-3; D is unresolved. The CDR3 runs 13 residues. V lost 9 bases to trimming and J lost 0 bases, with 10 bases between them. Germline CDR1 is MNHEY and CDR2 is SMNVEV (reference sequence). The CDR3 coding sequence is TGTGCCAGACCGGCGGTTAGCACAGATACGCAGTATTTT. Translated, it gives CARPAVSTDTQYF.

This clonotype was recorded at least ten times. The V gene is TRBV29-1, the J gene TRBJ1-2; possible D gene TRBD1, 6 bases. CDR3 length: 13 amino acids. V lost 3 bases, J lost 8 bases, and 16 bases lay in between. The germline CDR1 and CDR2 sequences are SQVTM and ANQGSEA. Written as DNA, the CDR3 is TGCAGCGTTGACCAGGGGAGGTTGTCGGGCTACACCTTC. It specifies CSVDQGRLSGYTF.

This clonotype was seen more than once but under ten times. The chain uses TRBV12-3 or TRBV12-4 and TRBJ2-1; no firm D call. The V and J ends lost 6 bases and 5 bases respectively, with 11 bases between them. There are 13 residues in the CDR3. In DNA, the CDR3 is TGTGCCAGCAGGCGTACGGCCAACAATGAGCAGTTCTTC. It yields the protein CASRRTANNEQFF.

The CDR3 here is CASSLEVPGRGTQYF. The CDR3 coding sequence is TGTGCCAGCAGCTTAGAGGTGCCAGGAAGGGGGACCCAGTACTTC. The rearrangement uses TRBV11-2 and TRBJ2-5; D may be TRBD1 (5 bases). Trimming left V 0 bases short and J 7 bases short, with 15 bases between. The CDR3 spans 15 residues. From germline, CDR1 is SGHAT and CDR2 FQNNGV.

This clonotype has only a few counts. The V gene is TRBV28, the J gene TRBJ2-7; D perhaps matches TRBD1 (5 bases). Deletions cut 6 bases from V and 6 bases from J, with 18 bases between. Germline V gene sequence: CDR1 MDHEN, CDR2 SYDVKM. The CDR3 spans 14 residues. CDR3 sequence: CASSLASRVGEQYF. CDR3 coding DNA: TGTGCCAGCAGCCTGGCGTCCAGGGTCGGCGAGCAGTACTTC.

This clonotype was seen only a few times. This chain connects TRBV7-6 to TRBJ2-5; D remains unclear. This CDR3 comprises 14 residues. Trimming removed 5 bases from V and 4 bases from J, with 14 bases in between. Germline V lookup: CDR1 SGHVS, CDR2 FNYEAQ. The CDR3, as DNA: TGTGCCAGCAGCGTCACCTCATGGGGAGAGACCCAGTACTTC. Protein sequence: CASSVTSWGETQYF. The complete variable domain, with remaining parts taken from reference TRBV7-6 and TRBJ2-5, reads GAGVSQSPRYKVTKRGQDVALRCDPISGHVSLYWYRQALGQGPEFLTYFNYEAQQDKSGLPNDRFSAERPEGSISTLTIQRTEQRDSAMYRCASSVTSWGETQYFGPGTRLLVL.

The genes are TRBV4-1 and TRBJ2-3, with 10 positions matching TRBD1. This CDR3 is built from 14 residues. Germline V gives CDR1 MGHRA, CDR2 YSYEKL. Trimming removed 3 bases from V and 9 bases from J; junction bases left unmatched: 6. The CDR3 loop is CASSQVTGGETQYF. The CDR3 nucleotides are TGCGCCAGCAGCCAGGTGACAGGGGGCGAAACGCAGTATTTT.

The table lists this clonotype with a few counts. V usage is TRBV6-1 and J usage is TRBJ2-3; no definite D call. CDR3 length: 13 amino acids. Germline V gives CDR1 MNHNS, CDR2 SASEGT. V was cut by 5 bases and J by 3 bases, with 9 bases left in between. CDR3 DNA: TGTGCCAGCAGTCCTCTGAGGACAGATACGCAGTATTTT. Protein: CASSPLRTDTQYF.

This clonotype was recorded a few times. The rearrangement joins TRBV28 to TRBJ1-2; 7 bases are a match to TRBD1. Unmatched junction bases numbered 11, after V lost 3 bases and J lost 7 bases. The CDR3 covers 15 residues. Per the germline V gene, CDR1 is MDHEN and CDR2 is SYDVKM. CDR3 bases: TGTGCCAGCAGTTTTAAGGGGGCGCGGGTTGGTGGCTACACCTTC. Translating gives CASSFKGARVGGYTF.

The chain combines TRBV29-1 with TRBJ2-7; 7 bases are a match to TRBD1. This CDR3 region has 15 residues. Per germline, CDR1 SQVTM and CDR2 ANQGSEA. With 2 bases clipped from V and 7 bases from J, the junction kept 14 bases outside the gene matches. CDR3 region: CSVERSGTASGEQYF. The CDR3 DNA reads TGCAGCGTTGAACGATCCGGGACAGCCTCGGGAGAGCAGTACTTC.